The entry that follows covers one T cell receptor beta chain sequence. Its antigen is not identified. The data are from a study of Tregs in tolerant kidney transplant recipients. Notes on the study in general: Biological reproducibility was not directly addressed in this study. Validation in larger populations is needed because few patients were studied.

The CDR3 is 12 residues long. Germline V gives CDR1 SEHNR, CDR2 FQNEAQ (reference sequence). V was pared by 3 bases and J by 8 bases, with 10 bases between. Sequencing used immunoSEQ multiplex PCR; TCRdb keeps in-frame clones, though not all of them. The table has about 240,000 clones, 65% to 85% seen once. The sequencing sample was made of CD4+ T cells from blood. This sequence originates from a human donor in good health. The chain employs TRBV7-9 and TRBJ1-2; D possibly corresponds to TRBD1 (5 bases). The CDR3 region is CASSLGVRGYTF. The CDR3 DNA is TGTGCCAGCAGCTTGGGGGTTAGGGGCTACACCTTC.